This T cell receptor beta chain came from a study of blood T cell repertoires in COVID-19. Study as a whole: There were acute and convalescent COVID-19 samples, and they came from the United States, Italy and Spain. T cells, B-cell-depleted T cells, or PBMCs provided the cDNA or gDNA that served as material.

With V trimmed by 6 bases and J by 3 bases, 9 bases remained unmatched. Germline lookup yields CDR1 SEHNR and CDR2 FQNEAQ (reference sequence). There are 15 residues in the CDR3. Original processing notes: Counts of nucleated cells, estimated from reference gene primer amplification, were obtained. Sequencing used immunoSEQ multiplex PCR; TCRdb keeps in-frame clones, though not all of them. V and J calls and clone size are copied from that table; D and trimming were computed from the DNA. The repertoire holds over 250,000 clones, around 87% seen once, with over 2% in the top ten. Sequencing was performed on PBMCs or T cells enriched from blood (not recorded which). The V gene is TRBV7-9, the J gene TRBJ1-2; 8 nucleotides match TRBD1. The source of this sequence is a woman under 30 who had recovered from COVID-19. The CDR3 region is CASSVGQGLYYGYTF. The CDR3 nucleotides read TGTGCCAGCAGTGTAGGACAGGGTTTATACTATGGCTACACCTTC.